The 23 T cell receptor beta chains below were found in one sample sequenced in a study of blood T cell repertoires in COVID-19. The data were produced by immunoSEQ multiplex PCR, yet TCRdb's version contains in-frame clones alone and is incomplete. The sample includes under 300,000 clones, about 87% seen only once; the top ten take 1.5% to 2%. The sample comprised PBMCs or T cells enriched from blood (not recorded which). The source of these receptors is a woman aged 45-60 years who had recovered from COVID-19.

CDR3 protein: CASSFSLAGGNEQFF. The CDR3 DNA reads as TGTGCCAGCAGCTTTAGTCTAGCGGGAGGCAATGAGCAGTTCTTC. The chain links TRBV7-9 to TRBJ2-1; 11 nucleotides align to TRBD2. The trim removed 3 bases at V and 6 bases at J, leaving 4 bases unmatched. Germline V gene sequence: CDR1 SEHNR, CDR2 FQNEAQ (reference sequence). CDR3 length equals 15 residues. The variable domain in full, with the rest retrieved from reference TRBV7-9 and TRBJ2-1, is DTGVSQNPRHKITKRGQNVTFRCDPISEHNRLYWYRQTLGQGPEFLTYFQNEAQLEKSRLLSDRFSAERPKGSFSTLEIQRTEQGDSAMYLCASSFSLAGGNEQFFGPGTRLTVL.

The chain uses TRBV2 and TRBJ2-3, with 7 bases lining up with TRBD1. The junction had 8 bases not matched to a gene; V was cut back by 6 bases and J by 14 bases. Germline CDR1 is SNHLY and CDR2 is FYNNEI. The length of the CDR3 is 11 residues. Here the CDR3 reads CASRTGTIGYF. CDR3 sequence (DNA): TGTGCCAGCAGGACAGGGACGATTGGGTATTTT.

The V and J genes are TRBV29-1 and TRBJ2-1; 10 nucleotides align to TRBD2. The CDR3 is 15 residues long. V gave up 4 bases and J gave up 6 bases; unmatched junction bases: 9. Germline V gene lookup returns CDR1 SQVTM and CDR2 ANQGSEA. CDR3: CSVAALAGVLNEQFF. CDR3 sequence (DNA): TGCAGCGTTGCCGCCCTAGCGGGAGTTCTCAATGAGCAGTTCTTC.

The J gene is TRBJ2-1, the V gene TRBV6-2 or TRBV6-3, with a possible D match to TRBD2 (6 bases). The CDR3 is 15 residues long. V shed 2 bases and J shed 7 bases, with 15 bases lying between them. Germline V gives CDR1 MNHEY, CDR2 SVGEGT. The CDR3 loop reads CASSYDSGTWNEQFF. CDR3 nucleotides: TGTGCCAGCAGTTACGATAGCGGTACTTGGAATGAGCAGTTCTTC.

V is TRBV5-5 and J is TRBJ2-5, with 10 bases aligning to TRBD1. The V and J ends lost 2 bases and 5 bases, in that order; junction bases with no gene match: 9. Germline-derived CDR1 and CDR2 are SGHKS and YYEKEE (reference sequence). The CDR3 extends over 16 amino acids. CDR3 DNA sequence: TGTGCCAGCAGCTTCCGGGACAGGGGAACCGAGGAGACCCAGTACTTC. It codes for CASSFRDRGTEETQYF. Together with reference TRBV5-5 and TRBJ2-5, the CDR3 gives the full variable domain: DAGVTQSPTHLIKTRGQQVTLRCSPISGHKSVSWYQQVLGQGPQFIFQYYEKEERGRGNFPDRFSARQFPNYSSELNVNALLLGDSALYLCASSFRDRGTEETQYFGPGTRLLVL.

This sequence joins TRBV19 and TRBJ2-2; D may be TRBD1 (6 bases). Looked up from germline, CDR1 is LNHDA and CDR2 is SQIVND (reference sequence). The V end lost 5 bases, the J end lost 0 bases, and 13 bases lay between the germline ends. This CDR3 comprises 16 residues. CDR3 sequence reads: CASSSGQPANTGELFF. The CDR3 DNA reads TGTGCCAGTAGTTCCGGACAGCCCGCGAACACCGGGGAGCTGTTTTTT.

The chain links TRBV3-1 (or the pseudogene TRBV3-2) to TRBJ1-2; TRBD1 agrees at 7 bases. Germline values: CDR1 LGHDT, CDR2 YNNKEL (reference sequence). The V segment lost 2 bases and the J segment 14 bases; nucleotides outside the gene matches: 11. This CDR3 region has 13 residues. CDR3 residues: CASSQPSDRAQTF. The DNA for the CDR3 is TGTGCCAGCAGCCAACCTTCCGACAGGGCGCAAACCTTC.

Here the CDR3 reads CASSSWDRANYGYTF. The DNA for the CDR3 is TGTGCCAGCAGCTCCTGGGACAGGGCTAACTATGGCTACACCTTC. V usage is TRBV7-9 and J usage is TRBJ1-2; 9 nucleotides match TRBD1. The CDR3 length is 15 residues. Per germline, CDR1 SEHNR and CDR2 FQNEAQ (reference sequence). The V and J ends lost 4 bases and 0 bases, in that order; junction bases with no gene match: 3.

The V gene is TRBV4-3, the J gene TRBJ2-5; D unresolved. Trimming took 0 bases from V and 5 from J, leaving 10 bases between them. The CDR3 spans 14 residues. Germline CDR1 is LGHNA and CDR2 is YSLEER. The CDR3 protein is CASSQDVVKETQYF. The CDR3 DNA reads TGCGCCAGCAGCCAAGATGTAGTTAAGGAGACCCAGTACTTC.

The rearrangement links TRBV19 to TRBJ1-3; D might be TRBD1 (5 bases). CDR3 length: 14 amino acids. CDR1 and CDR2 from the germline V gene are LNHDA and SQIVND (reference sequence). Trimming pared 6 bases from V and 4 bases from J, leaving 13 bases between. The CDR3 protein is CASSKGPWGNTIYF. The CDR3 DNA reads TGTGCCAGTAGCAAGGGGCCTTGGGGAAACACCATATATTTT. Based on the CDR3 plus reference TRBV19 and TRBJ1-3, the full variable domain is DGGITQSPKYLFRKEGQNVTLSCEQNLNHDAMYWYRQDPGQGLRLIYYSQIVNDFQKGDIAEGYSVSREKKESFPLTVTSAQKNPTAFYLCASSKGPWGNTIYFGEGSWLTVV.

The genes are TRBV5-1 and TRBJ2-5, with 9 bases fitting TRBD1. The CDR3 length is 15 residues. J lost 1 base, V lost 4 bases, and 5 bases had no gene match. Germline V gene data show CDR1 as SGHRS and CDR2 as YFSETQ. CDR3: CASSPGQGGQETQYF. The DNA for the CDR3 is TGCGCCAGCAGCCCGGGACAGGGAGGCCAAGAGACCCAGTACTTC. Variable domain in full (rest from reference TRBV5-1 and TRBJ2-5): KAGVTQTPRYLIKTRGQQVTLSCSPISGHRSVSWYQQTPGQGLQFLFEYFSETQRNKGNFPGRFSGRQFSNSRSEMNVSTLELGDSALYLCASSPGQGGQETQYFGPGTRLLVL.

This clone was seen once. This chain uses TRBV28 with TRBJ2-5; 10 nucleotides match TRBD2. V was clipped by 4 bases and J by 5 bases; unmatched bases: 13. Germline V gene lookup returns CDR1 MDHEN and CDR2 SYDVKM. CDR3 length: 17 amino acids. The CDR3 DNA reads as TGTGCCAGCAGTTCCCTCCTACTAGCGGGAATTGAGGAGACCCAGTACTTC. Translated, it gives CASSSLLLAGIEETQYF.

This clone occurred once. This chain's CDR3 is CASSVGTETSTDTQYF. The CDR3 coding sequence is TGTGCCAGCAGCGTAGGGACTGAGACTAGCACAGATACGCAGTATTTT. The J gene is TRBJ2-3, the V gene TRBV9; D is possibly TRBD2 (5 bases). This CDR3 is 16 amino acids long. Between the trimmed V and J ends, which lost 0 bases and 0 bases, there was a span of 11 bases. CDR1 SGDLS and CDR2 YYNGEE come from the germline V gene.

This rearrangement joins TRBV5-4 to TRBJ1-4, with 7 positions matching TRBD1. The CDR3 length is 15 residues. Germline CDR1 SGHNT, CDR2 YYREEE (reference sequence). Trimming cost V 0 bases and J 12 bases; bases outside gene matches: 11. CDR3 DNA: TGTGCCAGCAGCTTGGGAACCGCCAGGGGGTTGGAACTGTTTTTT. This translates into CASSLGTARGLELFF.

This chain links TRBV27 with TRBJ2-7; a possible D gene is TRBD2 (5 bases). Germline V CDR1 and CDR2: MNHEY, SMNVEV (reference sequence). Trimming removed 3 bases at V and 1 base at J, with 16 bases between. The CDR3 is 16 amino acids. The CDR3, as DNA: TGTGCCAGCAGTTTCGACTACCGGGCCGCTTCCTACGAGCAGTACTTC. Residues: CASSFDYRAASYEQYF.

The genes are TRBV7-8 and TRBJ1-5; a weak D match, TRBD1 (5 bases). The V end was cut by 5 bases, the J end by 0 bases, with 14 bases between. Germline CDR1 reads SGHVS; CDR2 reads FQNEAQ. The CDR3 runs to 16 residues. The CDR3 nucleotides are TGTGCCAGCAGCCCCCGACAGACATATAGCAATCAGCCCCAGCATTTT. Protein: CASSPRQTYSNQPQHF.

This chain connects TRBV7-9 to TRBJ1-4; D is perhaps TRBD1 (6 bases). The ends were cut back, 4 bases at V and 5 bases at J, with 17 bases in the middle. CDR3 length: 16 residues. Germline loops: CDR1 SEHNR, CDR2 FQNEAQ (reference sequence). Here the CDR3 reads CASSSPWRQENEKLFF. CDR3 nucleotide sequence: TGTGCCAGCAGCTCTCCATGGCGACAGGAGAATGAAAAACTGTTTTTT.

This clone was found once. This rearrangement joins TRBV19 to TRBJ2-1; the match to TRBD2 covers 7 bases. Germline loops: CDR1 LNHDA, CDR2 SQIVND (reference sequence). The trim removed 6 bases at V and 9 bases at J, leaving 11 bases unmatched. The CDR3 has 14 amino acids. The CDR3 DNA follows: TGTGCCAGTAGCCGGGACTACCAGGTAATTGAGCAGTTCTTC. It translates to CASSRDYQVIEQFF.

This chain connects TRBV19 to TRBJ2-4; 9 nucleotides match TRBD1. With V trimmed by 5 bases and J by 6 bases, 11 bases remained unmatched. This CDR3 is 16 amino acids long. Germline V lookup: CDR1 LNHDA, CDR2 SQIVND (reference sequence). The CDR3 DNA sequence: TGTGCCAGTAGTGTTTTGACAGGGGGTTTTGGAAACATTCAGTACTTC. It yields the protein CASSVLTGGFGNIQYF.

V gene TRBV5-4 combines with J gene TRBJ2-5; 11 nucleotides match TRBD2. The junction had 6 bases not matched to a gene; V was cut back by 9 bases and J by 2 bases. The CDR3 consists of 14 residues. The germline V gene has CDR1 SGHNT and CDR2 YYREEE (reference sequence). The CDR3 nucleotides are TGTGCCACCCGACTAGCGGGACCACAAGAGACCCAGTACTTC. As protein: CATRLAGPQETQYF.

The chain has TRBV3-1 (or the pseudogene TRBV3-2) and TRBJ2-3; 7 bases line up with TRBD2. Germline V gene lookup returns CDR1 LGHDT and CDR2 YNNKEL (reference sequence). The CDR3 has 15 amino acids. The J segment lost 2 bases and the V segment lost 4 bases, leaving 6 bases of the junction unmatched. CDR3 in DNA: TGTGCCAGCAGCCGCGGCCTAGCGGACACAGATACGCAGTATTTT. Its translation is CASSRGLADTDTQYF.

V usage is TRBV3-1 (or the pseudogene TRBV3-2) and J usage is TRBJ2-2, with D uncertain. This CDR3 is 12 amino acids long. V lost 4 bases and J 7 bases, leaving 7 bases between the germline ends. CDR1 LGHDT and CDR2 YNNKEL come from the germline V gene (reference sequence). The CDR3 sequence is CASSPGFGELFF. CDR3 DNA sequence: TGTGCCAGCAGCCCAGGTTTCGGGGAGCTGTTTTTT.

This clone is a singleton in its sample. The chain is built from TRBV28 and TRBJ1-2, with TRBD1 identical over 10 bases. CDR1 MDHEN and CDR2 SYDVKM come from the germline V gene. V lost 5 bases, J lost 8 bases, and 14 bases stayed unmatched. The CDR3 runs 16 residues. DNA for the CDR3: TGTGCCAGCAGTCAACCGGGGGGACAGGGGATGAGAGGCTACACCTTC. It specifies CASSQPGGQGMRGYTF.